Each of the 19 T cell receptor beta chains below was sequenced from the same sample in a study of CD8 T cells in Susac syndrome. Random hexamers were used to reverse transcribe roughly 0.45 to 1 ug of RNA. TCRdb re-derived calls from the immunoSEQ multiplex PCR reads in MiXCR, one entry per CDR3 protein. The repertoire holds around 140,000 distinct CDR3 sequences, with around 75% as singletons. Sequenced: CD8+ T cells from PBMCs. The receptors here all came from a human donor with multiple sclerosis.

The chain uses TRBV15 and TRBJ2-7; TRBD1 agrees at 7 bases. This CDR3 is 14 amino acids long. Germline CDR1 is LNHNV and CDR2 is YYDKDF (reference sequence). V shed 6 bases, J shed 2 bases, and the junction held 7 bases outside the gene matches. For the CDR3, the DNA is TGTGCCACCAGACAAACAGGGGAGACCTACGAGCAGTACTTC. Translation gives CATRQTGETYEQYF.

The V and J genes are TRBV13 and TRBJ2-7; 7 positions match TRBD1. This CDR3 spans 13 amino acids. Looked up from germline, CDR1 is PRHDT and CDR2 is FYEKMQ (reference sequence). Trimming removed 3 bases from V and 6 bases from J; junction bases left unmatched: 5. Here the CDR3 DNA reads TGTGCCAGCAGCTTCGGACAGGTACCCGAGCAGTACGTC. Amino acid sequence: CASSFGQVPEQYV.

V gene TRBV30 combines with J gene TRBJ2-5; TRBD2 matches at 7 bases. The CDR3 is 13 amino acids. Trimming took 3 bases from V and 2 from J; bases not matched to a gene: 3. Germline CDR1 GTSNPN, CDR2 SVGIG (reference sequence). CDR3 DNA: TGTGCCTGGAGAACTAGCGATCAAGAGACCCAGTACTTC. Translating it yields CAWRTSDQETQYF.

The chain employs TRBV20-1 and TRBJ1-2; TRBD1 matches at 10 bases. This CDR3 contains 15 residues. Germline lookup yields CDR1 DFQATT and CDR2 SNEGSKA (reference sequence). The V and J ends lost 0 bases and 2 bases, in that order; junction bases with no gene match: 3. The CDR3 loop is CSARDEGQGNYGYTF. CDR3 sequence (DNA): TGCAGTGCTAGAGATGAGGGACAGGGGAACTATGGCTACACCTTC.

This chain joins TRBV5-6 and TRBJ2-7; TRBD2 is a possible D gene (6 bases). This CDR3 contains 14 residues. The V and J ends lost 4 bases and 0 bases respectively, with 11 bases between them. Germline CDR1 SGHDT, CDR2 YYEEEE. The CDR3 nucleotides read TGTGCCAGCAGCCCCTCGGGAGTCTCCTACGAGCAGTACGTC. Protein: CASSPSGVSYEQYV.

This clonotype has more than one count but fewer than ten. The CDR3 loop reads CSAYKSGWTGAYNEQFF. The CDR3 coding sequence is TGCAGTGCTTACAAATCAGGTTGGACAGGGGCCTACAATGAGCAGTTCTTC. This chain joins TRBV20-1 and TRBJ2-1; 9 bases map to TRBD1. The V and J ends lost 5 bases and 2 bases, in that order; junction bases with no gene match: 13. The length of the CDR3 is 17 residues. Germline CDR1 DFQATT, CDR2 SNEGSKA (reference sequence).

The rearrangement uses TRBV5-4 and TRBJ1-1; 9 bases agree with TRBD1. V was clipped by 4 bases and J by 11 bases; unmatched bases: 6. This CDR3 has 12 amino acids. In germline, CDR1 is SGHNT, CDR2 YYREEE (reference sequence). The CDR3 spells CASSPWDREAFF. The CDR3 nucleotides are TGTGCCAGCAGCCCCTGGGACAGGGAGGCTTTCTTT.

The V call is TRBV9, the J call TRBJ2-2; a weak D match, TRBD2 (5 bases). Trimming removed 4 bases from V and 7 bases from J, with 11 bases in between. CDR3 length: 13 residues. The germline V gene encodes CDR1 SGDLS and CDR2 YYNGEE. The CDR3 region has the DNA TGTGCCAGCAGCCCCGGGGTTGGCGGGGAGCTGTTTTTT. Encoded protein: CASSPGVGGELFF.

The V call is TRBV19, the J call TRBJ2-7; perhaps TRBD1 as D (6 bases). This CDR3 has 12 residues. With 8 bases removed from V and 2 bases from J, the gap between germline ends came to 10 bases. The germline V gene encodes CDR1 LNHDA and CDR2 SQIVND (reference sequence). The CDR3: CASGDITYEQYF. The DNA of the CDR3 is TGTGCCAGTGGGGACATTACCTACGAGCAGTACTTC.

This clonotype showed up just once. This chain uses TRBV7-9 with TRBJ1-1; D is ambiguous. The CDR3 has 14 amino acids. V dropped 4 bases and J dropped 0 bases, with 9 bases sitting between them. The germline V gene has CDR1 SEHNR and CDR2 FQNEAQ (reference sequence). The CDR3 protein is CASSYDPMNTEAFF. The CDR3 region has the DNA TGTGCCAGCAGCTATGATCCGATGAACACTGAAGCTTTCTTT.

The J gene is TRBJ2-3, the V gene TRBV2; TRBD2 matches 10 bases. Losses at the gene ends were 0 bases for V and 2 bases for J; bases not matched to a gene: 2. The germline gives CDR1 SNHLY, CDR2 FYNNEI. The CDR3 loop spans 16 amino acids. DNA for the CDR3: TGTGCCAGCAGTGAAGCGGGACTAGCGCTCACAGATACGCAGTATTTT. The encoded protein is CASSEAGLALTDTQYF. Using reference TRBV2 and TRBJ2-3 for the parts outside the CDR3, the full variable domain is EPEVTQTPSHQVTQMGQEVILRCVPISNHLYFYWYRQILGQKVEFLVSFYNNEISEKSEIFDDQFSVERPDGSNFTLKIRSTKLEDSAMYFCASSEAGLALTDTQYFGPGTRLTVL.

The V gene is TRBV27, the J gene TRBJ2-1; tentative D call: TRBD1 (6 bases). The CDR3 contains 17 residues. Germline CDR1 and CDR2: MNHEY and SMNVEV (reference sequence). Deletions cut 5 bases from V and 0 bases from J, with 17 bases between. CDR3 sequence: CASSGSGQSLSYNEQFF. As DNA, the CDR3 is TGTGCCAGCAGTGGATCAGGACAGTCCCTCTCCTACAATGAGCAGTTCTTC.

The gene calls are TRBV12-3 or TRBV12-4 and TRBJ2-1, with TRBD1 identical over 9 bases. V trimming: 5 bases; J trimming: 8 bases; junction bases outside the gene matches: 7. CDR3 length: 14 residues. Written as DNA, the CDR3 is TGTGCCAGCAGTCCTCGGGACAGGGATTATGAGCAGTTCTTC. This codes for CASSPRDRDYEQFF.

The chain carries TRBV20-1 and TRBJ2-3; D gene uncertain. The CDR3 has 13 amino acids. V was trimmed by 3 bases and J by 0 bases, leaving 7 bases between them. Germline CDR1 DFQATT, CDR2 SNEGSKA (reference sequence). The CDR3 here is CSASLESTDTQYF. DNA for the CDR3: TGCAGTGCTAGTCTGGAGAGCACAGATACGCAGTATTTT.

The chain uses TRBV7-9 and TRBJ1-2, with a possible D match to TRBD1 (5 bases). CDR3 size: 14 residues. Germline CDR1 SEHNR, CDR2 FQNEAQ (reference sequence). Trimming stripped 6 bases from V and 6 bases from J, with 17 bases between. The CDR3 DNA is TGTGCCAGCAGGTACTTCGACAGTCCTGATGGCTACACCTTC. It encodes CASRYFDSPDGYTF.

CDR3 DNA: TGTGCCAGTAGTCCCTCGTGGGGCGGAAACTACGAGCAGTACTTC. Translating gives CASSPSWGGNYEQYF. The gene calls are TRBV19 and TRBJ2-7; TRBD1 is a possible D gene (5 bases). Germline CDR1 and CDR2: LNHDA and SQIVND (reference sequence). The CDR3 covers 15 residues. Between the trimmed V and J ends, which lost 5 bases and 3 bases, there was a span of 17 bases.

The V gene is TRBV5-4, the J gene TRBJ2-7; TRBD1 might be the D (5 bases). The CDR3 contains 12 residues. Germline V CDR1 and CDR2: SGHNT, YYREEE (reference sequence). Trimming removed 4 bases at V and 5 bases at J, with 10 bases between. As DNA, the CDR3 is TGTGCCAGCAGCCCTTGGGGCGACGAGCAGTACTTC. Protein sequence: CASSPWGDEQYF.

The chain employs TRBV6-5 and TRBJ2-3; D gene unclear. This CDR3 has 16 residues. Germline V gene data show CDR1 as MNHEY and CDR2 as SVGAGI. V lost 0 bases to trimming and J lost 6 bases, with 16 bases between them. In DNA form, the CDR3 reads TGTGCCAGCAGTTACTCGAGTTGGGGAACCACCGATACGCAGTATTTT. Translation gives CASSYSSWGTTDTQYF.

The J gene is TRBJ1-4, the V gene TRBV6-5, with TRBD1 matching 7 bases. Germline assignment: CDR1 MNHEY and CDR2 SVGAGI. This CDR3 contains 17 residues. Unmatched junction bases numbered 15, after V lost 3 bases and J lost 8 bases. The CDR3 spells CASSYRGEDRAREKLFF. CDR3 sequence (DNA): TGTGCCAGCAGTTATCGTGGGGAAGACAGGGCAAGGGAAAAACTGTTTTTT.